There are many counts of the clone carrying this TCR beta chain. The sample originates from a study of T-cell reconstitution after alpha-beta-depleted transplantation in children. The CDR3 is made up of 16 amino acids. CDR1 MNHEY and CDR2 SVGAGI come from the germline V gene. V dropped 4 bases and J dropped 7; count of bases not matched to a gene: 10. It was with unique molecular identifiers that the TCRbeta library was prepared. TCRdb reanalysed the PCR reads using MiXCR and keeps one entry per CDR3 protein. The sample lists about 240,000 distinct CDR3 sequences, approximately 12% seen once, with approximately 2.9% in the top ten.

This TCR came from a human donor who donated a stem cell graft to a child with acute lymphoblastic leukemia. The chain has TRBV6-5 and TRBJ2-1; 10 bases match TRBD2. Source: PBMCs from the stem cell graft donor, taken from the stem cell graft. The CDR3 here is CASSWLAGEGLNEQFF. The DNA of the CDR3 is TGTGCCAGCAGTTGGCTAGCGGGAGAGGGTTTGAATGAGCAGTTCTTC.